This TCR beta chain emerged from a study of T cells in Graves' hyperthyroidism and ophthalmopathy. TCR beta CDR3 sequences were amplified from RNA transcripts. HTBI primers drove first-round RT-PCR of the TCR CDR3. TCRdb ran MiXCR on the multiplex PCR reads and lists one entry per CDR3 protein. This table holds over 500,000 distinct CDR3 sequences, 35% to 50% found once. Germline V CDR1 and CDR2: LNHNV, YYDKDF (reference sequence). This CDR3 has 12 amino acids. V dropped 3 bases and J dropped 8 bases, with 10 bases sitting between them. The sequenced material came from peripheral blood or thyroid tissue (not recorded which). The TCR originated in an adult woman with Graves' disease, either hyperthyroidism or ophthalmopathy (not recorded which). V is TRBV15 and J is TRBJ1-2, with D hard to call. The CDR3: CATSSSGRGYTF. The CDR3 DNA is TGTGCCACCAGCAGTAGCGGGAGAGGCTACACCTTC.